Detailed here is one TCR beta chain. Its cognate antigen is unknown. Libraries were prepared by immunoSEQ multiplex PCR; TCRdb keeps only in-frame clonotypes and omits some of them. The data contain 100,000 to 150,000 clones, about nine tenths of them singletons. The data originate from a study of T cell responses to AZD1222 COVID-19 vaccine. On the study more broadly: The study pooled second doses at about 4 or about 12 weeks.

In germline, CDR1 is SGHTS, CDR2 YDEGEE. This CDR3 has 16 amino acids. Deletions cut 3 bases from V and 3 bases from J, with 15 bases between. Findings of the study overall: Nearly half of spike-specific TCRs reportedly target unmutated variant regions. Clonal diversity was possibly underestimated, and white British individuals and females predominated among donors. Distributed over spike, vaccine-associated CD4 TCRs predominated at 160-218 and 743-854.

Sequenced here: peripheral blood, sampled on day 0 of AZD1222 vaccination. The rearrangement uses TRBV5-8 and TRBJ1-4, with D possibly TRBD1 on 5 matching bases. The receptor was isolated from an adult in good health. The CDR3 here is CASSYQPGEANEKLFF. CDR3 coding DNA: TGTGCCAGCAGCTATCAACCGGGGGAGGCTAATGAAAAACTGTTTTTT.